This paragraph covers one T cell receptor (beta chain) sequence. Its matching antigen is unknown. Primers included in the PCR were 60 Vbeta and 13 Jbeta primers. The protocol was immunoSEQ multiplex PCR, while the TCRdb copy is restricted to in-frame clones and leaves out a portion. This repertoire shows almost 200,000 clones, around 77% found once; its top ten account for about 2.1%. This entry belongs to a study of cytomegalovirus exposure and HLA in healthy donors. The germline V gene has CDR1 MNHEY and CDR2 SMNVEV (reference sequence). The CDR3 consists of 15 residues. V lost 7 bases and J lost 6; bases outside the gene matches: 11. Study-wide results and limits: Most TCR sequences were uncommon, yet certain public TCRs appeared in many donors.

The specimen was PBMCs. The sequence derives from a young man in good health and CMV-seronegative. This chain links TRBV27 with TRBJ2-7; TRBD2 matches 11 bases. The chain's CDR3 is CASNQLAGEPGEQYF. CDR3 nucleotides: TGTGCCAGCAACCAACTAGCGGGAGAGCCCGGCGAGCAGTACTTC.